This TCR beta chain was identified during a study of blood T cell repertoires in COVID-19. Whole-study context: Sites across the United States, Italy and Spain contributed samples from acute and convalescent COVID-19. Sources were T cells, B-cell-depleted T cells, or PBMCs; the material itself was cDNA or gDNA.

Sequencing was performed with immunoSEQ multiplex PCR; in TCRdb, only in-frame clones are kept and a portion is missing. The top ten hold 3.5% to 4.5% of the sample, which has some 110,000 clones, around nine tenths seen once. Trimming took 1 base from V and 3 from J; bases not matched to a gene: 2. Germline lookup yields CDR1 SGHRS and CDR2 YFSETQ. The CDR3 totals 14 residues. This chain uses TRBV5-1 with TRBJ2-5; TRBD1 aligns across 8 bases. The sequenced sample was peripheral blood. The sequence was collected from a man aged 35 to 55 with acute or convalescent COVID-19. The CDR3 region is CASSLSGGEETQYF. CDR3 DNA sequence: TGCGCCAGCAGCTTGTCAGGGGGCGAAGAGACCCAGTACTTC.